These 10 T cell receptor beta chains came from one sample sequenced in a study of shared clonotypes between healthy human individuals. The method was immunoSEQ multiplex PCR; TCRdb's version includes in-frame clones alone and lacks a portion of them. The sample records about 1 million clones, about 80% being singletons. The sequencing sample was made of memory CD4+ T cells from PBMCs. Regarding subset: CD45RA-negative fraction. These receptors all stem from a young man in good health. Some clones in this sample may be carry-over from other donors' samples.

This clone was counted between two and nine times. The chain recombines TRBV11-2 with TRBJ1-1, with 9 bases that match TRBD1. V lost 4 bases, J lost 6 bases, and 9 bases stayed unmatched. The CDR3 consists of 15 residues. Germline V gene data show CDR1 as SGHAT and CDR2 as FQNNGV. CDR3 residues: CASSYQTGGLAEAFF. CDR3 sequence (DNA): TGTGCCAGCAGCTATCAGACAGGGGGTTTGGCTGAAGCTTTCTTT.

The J gene is TRBJ1-3, the V gene TRBV7-8; D uncertain. This CDR3 has 16 amino acids. The V gene lost 4 bases and the J gene lost 3 bases, with 16 bases spanning the gap. The V gene's germline CDR1 is SGHVS and CDR2 FQNEAQ. CDR3 residues: CASSSLTLAGGNTIYF. Written as DNA, the CDR3 is TGTGCCAGCAGCTCCCTGACCCTGGCGGGTGGAAACACCATATATTTT.

The chain recombines TRBV15 with TRBJ2-5; D is possibly TRBD1 (5 bases). From germline, CDR1 is LNHNV and CDR2 YYDKDF (reference sequence). Between the trimmed V and J ends, which lost 3 bases and 5 bases, there was a span of 13 bases. The CDR3 is 14 amino acids. The CDR3 nucleotides are TGTGCCACCAGCAGTCGACAGCCCGGCGAGACCCAGTACTTC. The encoded protein is CATSSRQPGETQYF.

This clone was picked up one time. V usage is TRBV5-4 and J usage is TRBJ2-7; D ambiguous. Germline-derived CDR1 and CDR2 are SGHNT and YYREEE (reference sequence). CDR3 size: 14 residues. V lost 0 bases to trimming and J lost 7 bases, with 14 bases between them. CDR3 DNA sequence: TGTGCCAGCAGCTTGGCGGGTATCATGGGGGAGCAGTACTTC. Its translation is CASSLAGIMGEQYF.

The genes are TRBV28 and TRBJ2-7, with 8 bases matching TRBD2. Germline V gives CDR1 MDHEN, CDR2 SYDVKM. J was trimmed by 3 bases and V by 5 bases; bases with no gene match: 12. The CDR3 runs to 16 residues. The CDR3 DNA reads as TGTGCCAGCAGTGGGGGGGTAGCGGGGTCCCTCTACGAGCAGTACTTC. It codes for CASSGGVAGSLYEQYF.

The genes are TRBV25-1 and TRBJ2-6; 8 bases are shared with TRBD1. Germline loops: CDR1 MGHDK, CDR2 SYGVNS. Unmatched junction bases numbered 4, after V lost 6 bases and J lost 3 bases. The CDR3 sequence is 15 residues long. The DNA for the CDR3 is TGTGCCAGCAGCCAGGGGGCGTTTGGGGCCAACGTCCTGACTTTC. Residues: CASSQGAFGANVLTF.

This chain links TRBV30 with TRBJ1-2; D perhaps matches TRBD1 (6 bases). The CDR3 has 12 amino acids. The V and J ends lost 2 bases and 6 bases respectively, with 10 bases between them. Germline assignment: CDR1 GTSNPN and CDR2 SVGIG (reference sequence). The DNA for the CDR3 is TGTGCCTGGAGTATGGGGGGCAATGGCTACACCTTC. Encoded protein: CAWSMGGNGYTF.

The chain combines TRBV18 with TRBJ2-1; D perhaps matches TRBD1 (6 bases). V was pared by 4 bases and J by 5 bases, with 9 bases between. The CDR3 is made up of 13 amino acids. Germline CDR1 and CDR2: KGHSH and LQKENI. The CDR3 DNA sequence: TGTGCCAGCTCACTACAGGGTCACAATGAGCAGTTCTTC. It codes for CASSLQGHNEQFF.

CDR3: CASRPRQGSNQPQHF. As DNA, the CDR3 is TGTGCCAGCAGGCCCCGACAGGGGAGCAATCAGCCCCAGCATTTT. The V and J genes are TRBV6-5 and TRBJ1-5, with 8 bases fitting TRBD1. V was pared by 6 bases and J by 1 base, with 5 bases of the junction left unmatched. This CDR3 is built from 15 residues. Germline CDR1 MNHEY, CDR2 SVGAGI.

V usage is TRBV7-3 and J usage is TRBJ2-3; D is unclear. Trimming left V 0 bases short and J 2 bases short, with 9 bases between. The length of the CDR3 is 15 residues. Germline loops: CDR1 SGHTA, CDR2 FQGTGA. CDR3 in amino acids: CASSLTVTITDTQYF. For the CDR3, the DNA is TGTGCCAGCAGCTTAACCGTGACGATCACAGATACGCAGTATTTT.